Each of the 11 T cell receptor beta chains below was sequenced from the same sample in a study of CD8 T cells in ankylosing spondylitis. TCRdb independently ran MiXCR on the 5' RACE reads; one entry per CDR3 protein. The repertoire holds 200,000 or so distinct CDR3 sequences, with roughly 24% as singletons. The source material was blood, either unsorted or a sorted T cell fraction (not recorded which). These receptors all stem from a male donor with ankylosing spondylitis or in good health (not recorded which).

This clonotype was observed a few times. Here the CDR3 reads CSVSDGQIADTQYF. The CDR3 coding sequence is TGCAGCGTAAGTGACGGTCAGATAGCAGATACGCAGTATTTT. The chain couples TRBV29-1 to TRBJ2-3; no clear D gene. This CDR3 has 14 amino acids. V was pared by 6 bases and J by 4 bases, with 17 bases between. Germline CDR1 reads SQVTM; CDR2 reads ANQGSEA.

This chain uses TRBV9 with TRBJ2-5; the match to TRBD2 covers 7 bases. Germline V gene data show CDR1 as SGDLS and CDR2 as YYNGEE. This CDR3 comprises 15 residues. Losses at the gene ends were 0 bases for V and 5 bases for J; bases not matched to a gene: 7. CDR3 in amino acids: CASSVGAGVRETQYF. The CDR3 region has the DNA TGTGCCAGCAGCGTAGGGGCGGGAGTTCGGGAGACCCAGTACTTC.

This clonotype came up many times. This chain uses TRBV20-1 with TRBJ2-1; D tentatively reads TRBD1 or TRBD2 (5 bases each). CDR1 is DFQATT, CDR2 SNEGSKA, per germline (reference sequence). The CDR3 runs to 16 residues. The germline V and J ends were trimmed by 0 bases and 4 bases, with 16 bases remaining between them. Written as DNA, the CDR3 is TGCAGTGCTAGAGATTCCTCCGGGACGAATTACAATGAGCAGTTCTTC. It encodes CSARDSSGTNYNEQFF.

This clonotype has only a few counts. The chain combines TRBV10-3 with TRBJ2-2, with D possibly being TRBD2 (8 bases). The CDR3 covers 19 residues. CDR1 ENHRY and CDR2 SYGVKD come from the germline V gene. V shed 10 bases and J shed 0 bases, with 27 bases lying between them. The CDR3 spells CATCSGGTVGHSNTGELFF. For the CDR3, the DNA is TGTGCCACTTGCTCGGGGGGGACAGTAGGGCATTCGAACACCGGGGAGCTGTTTTTT.

Ten or more counts support this clonotype. The rearrangement joins TRBV7-2 to TRBJ2-3; 8 bases match TRBD2. The germline gives CDR1 SGHTA, CDR2 FQGNSA. The CDR3 runs 15 residues. The trim removed 3 bases at V and 2 bases at J, leaving 4 bases unmatched. In DNA form, the CDR3 reads TGTGCCAGCAGCTTTAGCGGGACCGACACAGATACGCAGTATTTT. It encodes CASSFSGTDTDTQYF.

V and J are TRBV29-1 and TRBJ1-1; 8 positions agree with TRBD1. Trimming at V came to 4 bases and at J to 11 bases, leaving 18 bases not matched to a gene. Germline V gene sequence: CDR1 SQVTM, CDR2 ANQGSEA. This CDR3 is built from 15 residues. CDR3 in amino acids: CSVGGRDRLQREAFF. Written as DNA, the CDR3 is TGCAGCGTTGGGGGAAGGGACAGGCTACAAAGGGAGGCTTTCTTT.

This clonotype was seen many times. The J gene is TRBJ2-7, the V gene TRBV7-2; D perhaps matches TRBD1 (6 bases). CDR3 length: 14 amino acids. Between the trimmed V and J ends, which lost 5 bases and 3 bases, there was a span of 14 bases. Germline assignment: CDR1 SGHTA and CDR2 FQGNSA. This CDR3 is CASSPARTDYEQYF. The CDR3 coding sequence is TGTGCCAGCAGCCCCGCCCGGACAGACTACGAGCAGTACTTC.

The chain employs TRBV6-1 and TRBJ2-7; a weak D match, TRBD1 (6 bases). With 7 bases removed from V and 2 bases from J, the gap between germline ends came to 15 bases. Per the germline V gene, CDR1 is MNHNS and CDR2 is SASEGT. There are 14 residues in the CDR3. In DNA form, the CDR3 reads TGTGCCAGCAAGGTTGGGACAAGCACCTACGAGCAGTACTTC. This encodes CASKVGTSTYEQYF.

The V and J genes are TRBV6-2 or TRBV6-3 and TRBJ2-1, with 10 bases aligning to TRBD1. The germline CDR1 and CDR2 sequences are MNHEY and SVGEGT. The trim removed 6 bases at V and 8 bases at J, leaving 4 bases unmatched. The CDR3 spans 13 residues. The CDR3 DNA follows: TGTGCCAGCAGGGGACAGGGGTCGGATGAGCAGTTCTTC. It specifies CASRGQGSDEQFF.

This clonotype showed up many times. The chain carries TRBV14 and TRBJ2-1, with D maybe TRBD2 (6 bases). V was pared by 7 bases and J by 5 bases, with 15 bases between. Germline V gives CDR1 SGHDN, CDR2 FVKESK. CDR3 length equals 14 residues. CDR3 in amino acids: CASNHASVHNEQFF. CDR3 sequence (DNA): TGTGCCAGCAACCACGCTAGCGTACACAATGAGCAGTTCTTC.

The V and J genes are TRBV30 and TRBJ2-2; the D call may be TRBD1 or TRBD2 (5 bases each). The CDR3 sequence is 14 residues long. Between the trimmed V and J ends, which lost 5 bases and 6 bases, there was a span of 16 bases. Germline loops: CDR1 GTSNPN, CDR2 SVGIG (reference sequence). CDR3 nucleotide sequence: TGTGCCTGGGGGGGTGGGTGGCGGTCCGGGGAGCTGTTTTTT. Translating gives CAWGGGWRSGELFF.